Listed below are T cell receptor beta chains from one sample, sequenced in a study of cytomegalovirus exposure and HLA in healthy donors. Profiled with immunoSEQ multiplex PCR; TCRdb holds only in-frame clones, not every one. The repertoire holds roughly 130,000 clones, with approximately 82% as singletons. Sequencing used PBMCs. Source of these receptors: a woman between 18 and 30 years old in good health and CMV-seropositive. The CDR3 runs from the conserved cysteine through the conserved F or W. The D gene is left open where the match is weak. Expanded clones get a size class; other rows say once, few or many, or leave the size out.

d_call	v_call	clone_size	j_call	cdr3_nt	cdr3_aa
TRBD1	TRBV5-1	NA	TRBJ1-2	TGCGCCAGCAGCTTGCAGGGGGACTATGGCTACACCTTC	CASSLQGDYGYTF
TRBD2	TRBV28	NA	TRBJ2-2	TGTGCCAGCAGCCCCGGGGCTAGCGGGAACACCGGGGAGCTGTTTTTT	CASSPGASGNTGELFF
NA	TRBV4-1	NA	TRBJ2-3	TGCGCCAGCAGCCAAGGCTTGCTCGCGACAGATACGCAGTATTTT	CASSQGLLATDTQYF
NA	TRBV21-1	NA	TRBJ2-1	TGTGCCAGCGCAGGGGGAGACAATGAGCAGTTCTTC	CASAGGDNEQFF
TRBD2	TRBV18	NA	TRBJ2-5	TGTGCCAGCTCACCACCCCCGCGCGGGGGAGGTTCCGAGACCCAGTACTTC	CASSPPPRGGGSETQYF
NA	TRBV27	NA	TRBJ2-7	TGTGCCAGCAGTCCCCCCCCGTACCCAGACGAGCAGTACTTC	CASSPPPYPDEQYF
NA	TRBV18	few	TRBJ2-7	TGTGCCAGCTCTCAAAGGGGCCAGCTTACCTACGAGCAGTACTTC	CASSQRGQLTYEQYF
NA	TRBV6-1	NA	TRBJ2-1	TGTGCCAGCAGTGGACTGGGGCGGACTAACCCTGGTGAGCAGTTCTTC	CASSGLGRTNPGEQFF
NA	TRBV21-1	NA	TRBJ2-7	TGTGCCAGCAGCAAAGGGACTACCTACGAGCAGTACTTC	CASSKGTTYEQYF
NA	TRBV4-1	NA	TRBJ2-1	TGCGCCAGCAGCCAAGTTGGAGGACGGAACAATGAGCAGTTCTTC	CASSQVGGRNNEQFF
NA	TRBV9	NA	TRBJ2-7	TGTGCCAGCAGCCCCCACAGGGAGTCCTACGAGCAGTACTTC	CASSPHRESYEQYF
NA	TRBV6-5	NA	TRBJ1-2	TGTGCCAGCAGTTACTCAGCTCCCCTTTCTGAGGGCTACACCTTC	CASSYSAPLSEGYTF
TRBD1	TRBV28	NA	TRBJ1-4	TGTGCCAGCAGTGATACAGGGGCTAGGAAAAGTGAAAAACTGTTTTTT	CASSDTGARKSEKLFF
TRBD1	TRBV28	few	TRBJ2-7	TGTGCCAGCAGTCTAAGTCCCGGGACAGGGGGCGGAGAGCAGTACTTC	CASSLSPGTGGGEQYF
TRBD1	TRBV19	NA	TRBJ2-5	TGTGCCACCTCGACAGGGTTCGGGGAGACCCAGTACTTC	CATSTGFGETQYF
NA	TRBV2	NA	TRBJ1-6	TGTGCCAGCAGTGAGAGGAGGGTTGATAATTCACCCCTCCACTTT	CASSERRVDNSPLHF